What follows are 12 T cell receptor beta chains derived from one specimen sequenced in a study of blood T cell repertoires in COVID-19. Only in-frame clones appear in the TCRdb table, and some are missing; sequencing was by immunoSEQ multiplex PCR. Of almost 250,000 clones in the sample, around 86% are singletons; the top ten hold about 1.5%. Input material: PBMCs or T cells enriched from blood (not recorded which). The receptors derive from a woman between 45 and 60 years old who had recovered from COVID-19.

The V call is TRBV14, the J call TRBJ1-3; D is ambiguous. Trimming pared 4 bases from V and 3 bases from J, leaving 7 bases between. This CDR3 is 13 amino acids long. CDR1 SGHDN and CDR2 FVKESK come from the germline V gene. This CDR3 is CASSPRFGNTIYF. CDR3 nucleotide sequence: TGTGCCAGCAGCCCCAGGTTTGGAAACACCATATATTTT.

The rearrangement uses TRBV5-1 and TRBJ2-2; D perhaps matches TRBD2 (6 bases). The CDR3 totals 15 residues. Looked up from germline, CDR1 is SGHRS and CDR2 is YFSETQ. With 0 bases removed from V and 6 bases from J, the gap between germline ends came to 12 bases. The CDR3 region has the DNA TGCGCCAGCAGCTTGGGCGGGGTTTTGGCCGGGGAGCTGTTTTTT. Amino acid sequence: CASSLGGVLAGELFF.

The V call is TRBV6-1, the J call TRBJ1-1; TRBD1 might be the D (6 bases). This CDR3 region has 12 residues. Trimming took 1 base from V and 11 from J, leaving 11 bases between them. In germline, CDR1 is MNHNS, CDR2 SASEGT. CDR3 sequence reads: CASSEGTGKAFF. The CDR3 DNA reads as TGTGCCAGCAGTGAAGGAACAGGGAAGGCTTTCTTT.

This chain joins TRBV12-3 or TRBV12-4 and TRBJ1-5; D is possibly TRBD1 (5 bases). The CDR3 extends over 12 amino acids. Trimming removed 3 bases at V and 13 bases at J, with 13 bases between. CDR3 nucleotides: TGTGCCAGCAGTTTGACAGTCCGGGGGCAGCATTTT. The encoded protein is CASSLTVRGQHF.

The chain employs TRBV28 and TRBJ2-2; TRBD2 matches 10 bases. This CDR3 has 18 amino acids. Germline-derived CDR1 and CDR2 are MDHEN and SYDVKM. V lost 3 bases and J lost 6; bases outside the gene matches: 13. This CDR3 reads CASSFPDSSGSFPGELFF. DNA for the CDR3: TGTGCCAGCAGTTTCCCTGACTCTAGCGGGAGCTTCCCCGGGGAGCTGTTTTTT.

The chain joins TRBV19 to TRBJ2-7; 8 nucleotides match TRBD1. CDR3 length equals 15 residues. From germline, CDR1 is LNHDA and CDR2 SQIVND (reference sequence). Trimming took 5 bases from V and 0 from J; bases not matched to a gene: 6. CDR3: CASSEWTGSSYEQYF. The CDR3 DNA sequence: TGTGCCAGTAGTGAATGGACAGGGAGCTCCTACGAGCAGTACTTC.

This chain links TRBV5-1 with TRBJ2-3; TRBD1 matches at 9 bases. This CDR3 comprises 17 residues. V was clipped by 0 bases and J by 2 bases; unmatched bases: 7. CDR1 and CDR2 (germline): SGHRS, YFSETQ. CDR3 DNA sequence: TGCGCCAGCAGCTTGGCAGGGACAGGGTCTTCCACAGATACGCAGTATTTT. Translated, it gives CASSLAGTGSSTDTQYF.

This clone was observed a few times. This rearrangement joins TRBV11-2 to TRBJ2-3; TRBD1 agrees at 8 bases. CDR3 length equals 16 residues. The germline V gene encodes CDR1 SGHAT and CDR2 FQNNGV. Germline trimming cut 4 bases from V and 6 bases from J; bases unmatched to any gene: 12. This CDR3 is CASSSSRDRRVDTQYF. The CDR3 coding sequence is TGTGCCAGCAGCTCCTCTAGGGACAGGAGGGTTGATACGCAGTATTTT.

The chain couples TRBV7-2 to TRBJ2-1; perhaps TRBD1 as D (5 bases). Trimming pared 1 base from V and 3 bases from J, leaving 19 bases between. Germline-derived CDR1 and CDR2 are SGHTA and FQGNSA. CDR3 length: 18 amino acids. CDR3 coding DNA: TGTGCCAGCAGCTTAGATAGGTCGTGGCAGGGTGGCTACAATGAGCAGTTCTTC. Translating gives CASSLDRSWQGGYNEQFF.

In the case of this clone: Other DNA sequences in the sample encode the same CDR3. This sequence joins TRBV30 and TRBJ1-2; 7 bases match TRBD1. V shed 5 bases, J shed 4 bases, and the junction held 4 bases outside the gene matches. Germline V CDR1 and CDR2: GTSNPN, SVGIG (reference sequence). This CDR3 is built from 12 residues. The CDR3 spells CAWGDSSYGYTF. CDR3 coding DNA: TGTGCCTGGGGGGACAGTTCCTATGGCTACACCTTC.

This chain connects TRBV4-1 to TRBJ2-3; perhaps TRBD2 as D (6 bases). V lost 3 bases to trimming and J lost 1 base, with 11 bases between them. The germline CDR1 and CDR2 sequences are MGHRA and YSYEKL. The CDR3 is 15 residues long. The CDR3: CASSQTGLRTDTQYF. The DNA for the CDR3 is TGCGCCAGCAGCCAGACGGGACTCCGCACAGATACGCAGTATTTT.

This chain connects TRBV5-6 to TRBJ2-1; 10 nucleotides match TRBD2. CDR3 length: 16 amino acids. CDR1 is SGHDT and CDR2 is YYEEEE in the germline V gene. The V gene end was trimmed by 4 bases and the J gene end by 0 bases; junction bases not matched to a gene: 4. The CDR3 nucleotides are TGTGCCAGCAGCGTCCCTAGCGGGGGCTCCTACAATGAGCAGTTCTTC. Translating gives CASSVPSGGSYNEQFF.